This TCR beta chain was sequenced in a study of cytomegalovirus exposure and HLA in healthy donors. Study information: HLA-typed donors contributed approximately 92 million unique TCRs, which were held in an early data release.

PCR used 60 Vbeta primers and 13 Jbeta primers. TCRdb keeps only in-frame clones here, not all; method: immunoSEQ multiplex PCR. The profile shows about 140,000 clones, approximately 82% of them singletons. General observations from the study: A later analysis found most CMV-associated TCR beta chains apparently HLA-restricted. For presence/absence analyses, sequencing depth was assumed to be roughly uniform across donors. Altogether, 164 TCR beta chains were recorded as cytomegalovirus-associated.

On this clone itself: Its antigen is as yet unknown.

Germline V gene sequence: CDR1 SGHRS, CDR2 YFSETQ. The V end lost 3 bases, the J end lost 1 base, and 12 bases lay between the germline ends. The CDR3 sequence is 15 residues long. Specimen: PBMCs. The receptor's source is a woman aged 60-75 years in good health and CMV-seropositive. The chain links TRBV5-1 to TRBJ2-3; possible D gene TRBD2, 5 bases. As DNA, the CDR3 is TGCGCCAGCAGCTCGGGATCCGTCGGCACAGATACGCAGTATTTT. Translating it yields CASSSGSVGTDTQYF.